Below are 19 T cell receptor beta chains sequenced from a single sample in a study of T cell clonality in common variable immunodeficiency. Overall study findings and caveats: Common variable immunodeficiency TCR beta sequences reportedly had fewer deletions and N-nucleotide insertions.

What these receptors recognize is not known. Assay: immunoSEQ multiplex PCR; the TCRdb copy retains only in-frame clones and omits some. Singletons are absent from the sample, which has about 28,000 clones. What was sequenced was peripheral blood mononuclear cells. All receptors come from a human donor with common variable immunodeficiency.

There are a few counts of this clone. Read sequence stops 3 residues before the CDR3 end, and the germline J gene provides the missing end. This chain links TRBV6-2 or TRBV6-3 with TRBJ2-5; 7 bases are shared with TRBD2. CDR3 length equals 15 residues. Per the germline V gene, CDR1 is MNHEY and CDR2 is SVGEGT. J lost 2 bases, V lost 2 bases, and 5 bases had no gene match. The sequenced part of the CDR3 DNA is TGTGCCAGCAGTTACGCCCTAGCGGTACAAGAGACC. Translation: CASSYALAVQET. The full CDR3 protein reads CASSYALAVQETQYF.

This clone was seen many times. The CDR3 bases that were read are TGCGCCAGCAGCTCCCATGGGACAGGGGGCGACGAG. Translating gives CASSSHGTGGDE. The full CDR3 reads CASSSHGTGGDEQYF. The J gene is TRBJ2-7, the V gene TRBV5-1; TRBD1 agrees at 12 bases. The CDR3 goes on 3 residues after the read ends, and that part is filled in from the germline J gene. Germline V lookup: CDR1 SGHRS, CDR2 YFSETQ. V was clipped by 3 bases and J by 5 bases; unmatched bases: 6. This CDR3 contains 15 residues.

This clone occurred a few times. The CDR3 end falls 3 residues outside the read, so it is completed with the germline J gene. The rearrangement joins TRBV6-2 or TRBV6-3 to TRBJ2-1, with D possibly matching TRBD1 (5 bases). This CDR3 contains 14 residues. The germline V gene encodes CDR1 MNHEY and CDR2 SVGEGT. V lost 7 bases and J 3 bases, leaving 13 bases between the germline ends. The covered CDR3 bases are TGTGCCAGCAATTCGTTAGGGGACTACAATGAG. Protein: CASNSLGDYNE. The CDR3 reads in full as CASNSLGDYNEQFF.

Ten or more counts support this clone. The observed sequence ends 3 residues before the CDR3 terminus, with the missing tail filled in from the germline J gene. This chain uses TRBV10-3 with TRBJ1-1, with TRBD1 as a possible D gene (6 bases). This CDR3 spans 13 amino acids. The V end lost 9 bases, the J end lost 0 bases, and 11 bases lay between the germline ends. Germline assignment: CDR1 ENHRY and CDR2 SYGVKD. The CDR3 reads CAIQQGVNTEAFF. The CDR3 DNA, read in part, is TGTGCCATACAACAGGGTGTGAACACTGAA.

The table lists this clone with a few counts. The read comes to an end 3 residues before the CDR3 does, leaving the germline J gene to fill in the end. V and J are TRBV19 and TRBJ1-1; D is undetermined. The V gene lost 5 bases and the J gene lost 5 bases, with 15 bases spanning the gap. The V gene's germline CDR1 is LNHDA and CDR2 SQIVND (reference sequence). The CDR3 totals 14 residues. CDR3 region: CASSQSVVRTEAFF. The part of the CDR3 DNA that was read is TGTGCCAGTAGTCAATCAGTGGTGCGGACTGAA.

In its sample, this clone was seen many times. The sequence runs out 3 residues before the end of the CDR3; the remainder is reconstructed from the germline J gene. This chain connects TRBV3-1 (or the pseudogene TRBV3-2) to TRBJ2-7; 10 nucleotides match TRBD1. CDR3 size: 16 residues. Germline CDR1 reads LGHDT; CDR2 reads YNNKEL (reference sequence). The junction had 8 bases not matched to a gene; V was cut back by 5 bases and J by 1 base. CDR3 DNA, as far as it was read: TGTGCCAGCAGCTCGTACGGGACAGGGGATTCCTACGAG. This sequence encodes CASSSYGTGDSYE. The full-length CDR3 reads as CASSSYGTGDSYEQYF.

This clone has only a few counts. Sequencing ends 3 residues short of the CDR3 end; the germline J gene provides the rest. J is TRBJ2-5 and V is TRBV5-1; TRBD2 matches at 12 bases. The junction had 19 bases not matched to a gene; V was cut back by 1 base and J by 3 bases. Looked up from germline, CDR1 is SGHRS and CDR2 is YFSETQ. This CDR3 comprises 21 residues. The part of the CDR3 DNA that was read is TGCGCCAGCAGCTTGAGACCGGGGGGTGGCCTACTAGCGGGGGGCAAAGAGACC. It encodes CASSLRPGGGLLAGGKET. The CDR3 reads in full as CASSLRPGGGLLAGGKETQYF.

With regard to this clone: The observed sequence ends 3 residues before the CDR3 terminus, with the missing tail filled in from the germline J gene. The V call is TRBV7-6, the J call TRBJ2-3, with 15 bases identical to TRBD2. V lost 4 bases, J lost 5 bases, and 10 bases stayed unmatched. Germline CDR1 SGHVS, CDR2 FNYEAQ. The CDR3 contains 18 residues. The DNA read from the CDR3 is TGTGCCAGCAGCTCTCCGCGGACTAGCGGGGGGGCGGTAGATACG. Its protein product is CASSSPRTSGGAVDT. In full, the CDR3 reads CASSSPRTSGGAVDTQYF.

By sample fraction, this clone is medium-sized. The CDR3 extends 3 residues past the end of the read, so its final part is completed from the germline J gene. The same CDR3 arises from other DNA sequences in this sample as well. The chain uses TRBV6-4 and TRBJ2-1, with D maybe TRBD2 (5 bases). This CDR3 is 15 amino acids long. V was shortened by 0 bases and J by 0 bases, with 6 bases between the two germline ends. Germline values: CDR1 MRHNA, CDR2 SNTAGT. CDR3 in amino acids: CASSDSSGSYNEQFF. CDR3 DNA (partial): TGTGCCAGCAGTGACTCGAGCGGCTCCTACAATGAG.

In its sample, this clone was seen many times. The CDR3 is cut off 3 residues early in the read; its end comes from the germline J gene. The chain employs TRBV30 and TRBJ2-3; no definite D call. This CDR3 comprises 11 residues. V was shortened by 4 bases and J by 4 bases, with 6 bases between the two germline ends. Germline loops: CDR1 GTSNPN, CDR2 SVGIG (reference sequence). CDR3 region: CAWKGADTQYF. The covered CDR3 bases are TGTGCCTGGAAGGGTGCAGATACG.

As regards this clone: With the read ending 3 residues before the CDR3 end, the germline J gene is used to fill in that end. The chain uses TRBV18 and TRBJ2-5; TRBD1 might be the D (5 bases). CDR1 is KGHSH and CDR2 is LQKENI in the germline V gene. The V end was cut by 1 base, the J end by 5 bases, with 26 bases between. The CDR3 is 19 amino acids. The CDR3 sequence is CASSPLLSPGSNQEETQYF. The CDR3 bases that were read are TGTGCCAGCTCACCACTGCTGTCCCCAGGGTCCAACCAAGAGGAGACC.

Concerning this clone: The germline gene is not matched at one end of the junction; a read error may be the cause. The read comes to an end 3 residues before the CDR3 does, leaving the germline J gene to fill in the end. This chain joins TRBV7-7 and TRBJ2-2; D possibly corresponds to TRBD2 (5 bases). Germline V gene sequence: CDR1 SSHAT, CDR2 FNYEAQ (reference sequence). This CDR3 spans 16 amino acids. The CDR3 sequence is CASSLDGAANTGELFF. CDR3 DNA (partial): TGTGCTAGCAGCCTAGACGGAGCGGCGAACACCGGGGAG.

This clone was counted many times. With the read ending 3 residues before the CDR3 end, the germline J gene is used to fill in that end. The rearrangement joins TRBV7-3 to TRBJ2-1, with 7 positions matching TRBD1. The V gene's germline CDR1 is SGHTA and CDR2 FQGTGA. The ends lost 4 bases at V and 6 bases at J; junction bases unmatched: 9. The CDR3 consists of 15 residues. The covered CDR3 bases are TGTGCCAGCAGCTCCCGACAGGGTAGGGGCAATGAG. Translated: CASSSRQGRGNE. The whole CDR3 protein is CASSSRQGRGNEQFF. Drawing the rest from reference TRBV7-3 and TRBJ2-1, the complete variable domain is GAGVSQTPSNKVTEKGKYVELRCDPISGHTALYWYRQSLGQGPEFLIYFQGTGAADDSGLPNDRFFAVRPEGSVSTLKIQRTERGDSAVYLCASSSRQGRGNEQFFGPGTRLTVL.

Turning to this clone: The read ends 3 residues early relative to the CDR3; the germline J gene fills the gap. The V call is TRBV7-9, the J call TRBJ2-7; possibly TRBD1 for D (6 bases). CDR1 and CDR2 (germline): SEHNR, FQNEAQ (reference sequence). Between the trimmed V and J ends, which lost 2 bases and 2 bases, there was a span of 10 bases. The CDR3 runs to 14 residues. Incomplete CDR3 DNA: TGTGCCAGCAGCTTAATACAGGGCCCCTACGAG. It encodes CASSLIQGPYE. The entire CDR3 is CASSLIQGPYEQYF.

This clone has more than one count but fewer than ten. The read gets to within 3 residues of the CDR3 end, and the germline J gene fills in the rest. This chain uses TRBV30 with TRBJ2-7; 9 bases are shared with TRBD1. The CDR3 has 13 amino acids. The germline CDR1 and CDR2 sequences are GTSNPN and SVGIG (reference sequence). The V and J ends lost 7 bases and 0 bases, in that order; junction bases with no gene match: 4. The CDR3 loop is CASRDRDSYEQYF. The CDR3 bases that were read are TGTGCCTCCCGGGACAGGGACTCCTACGAG.

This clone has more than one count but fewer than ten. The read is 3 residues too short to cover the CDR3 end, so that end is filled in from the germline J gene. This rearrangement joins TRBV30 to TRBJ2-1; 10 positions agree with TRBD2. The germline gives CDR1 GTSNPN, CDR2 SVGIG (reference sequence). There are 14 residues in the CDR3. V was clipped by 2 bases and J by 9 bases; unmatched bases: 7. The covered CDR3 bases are TGTGCCTGGAGTTTTAGCGGGGGGTTGACTGAG. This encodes CAWSFSGGLTE. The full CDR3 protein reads CAWSFSGGLTEQFF.

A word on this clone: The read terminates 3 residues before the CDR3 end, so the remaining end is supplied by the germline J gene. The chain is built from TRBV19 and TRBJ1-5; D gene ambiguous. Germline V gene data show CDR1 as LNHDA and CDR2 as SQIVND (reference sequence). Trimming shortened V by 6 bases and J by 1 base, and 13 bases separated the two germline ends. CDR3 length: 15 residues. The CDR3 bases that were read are TGTGCCAGTAGGGTCTCGCAAGGGAGCAATCAGCCC. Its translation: CASRVSQGSNQP. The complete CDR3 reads CASRVSQGSNQPQHF.

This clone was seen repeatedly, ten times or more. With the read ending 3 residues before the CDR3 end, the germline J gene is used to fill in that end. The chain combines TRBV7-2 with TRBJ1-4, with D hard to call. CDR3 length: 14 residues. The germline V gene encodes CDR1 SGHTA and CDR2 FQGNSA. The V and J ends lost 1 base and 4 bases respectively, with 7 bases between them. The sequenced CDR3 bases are TGTGCCAGCAGCTTAGGGCCGCTTAATGAAAAA. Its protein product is CASSLGPLNEK. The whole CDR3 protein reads CASSLGPLNEKLFF.

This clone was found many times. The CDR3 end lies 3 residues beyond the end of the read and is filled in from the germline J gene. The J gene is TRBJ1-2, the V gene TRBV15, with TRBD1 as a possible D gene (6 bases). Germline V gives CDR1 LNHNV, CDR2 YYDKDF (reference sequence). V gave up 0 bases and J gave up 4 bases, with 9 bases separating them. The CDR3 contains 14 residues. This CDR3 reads CATSREQGPYGYTF. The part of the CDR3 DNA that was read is TGTGCCACCAGCAGAGAACAGGGCCCCTATGGC.